This T cell receptor (beta chain) was captured in a study of T cell repertoires in cytomegalovirus infection. From the reads, TCRdb called clonotypes with MiXCR, one entry per CDR3 protein. The sample has 680,000 or so distinct CDR3 sequences; about a third are singletons. CDR3 length equals 15 residues. Germline values: CDR1 MNHEY, CDR2 SMNVEV (reference sequence). Trimming took off 6 bases at V and 3 bases at J, with 15 bases between the two ends. The origin of this receptor is a human donor in good health (CMV status not recorded). Some clones in this sample may be carry-over from other donors' samples. This sequence joins TRBV27 and TRBJ1-5; weak D call: TRBD1 (5 bases). Input material: PBMCs. CDR3 in amino acids: CASSIRRDLNQPQHF. DNA for the CDR3: TGTGCCAGCAGCATACGCAGGGACCTCAATCAGCCCCAGCATTTT.